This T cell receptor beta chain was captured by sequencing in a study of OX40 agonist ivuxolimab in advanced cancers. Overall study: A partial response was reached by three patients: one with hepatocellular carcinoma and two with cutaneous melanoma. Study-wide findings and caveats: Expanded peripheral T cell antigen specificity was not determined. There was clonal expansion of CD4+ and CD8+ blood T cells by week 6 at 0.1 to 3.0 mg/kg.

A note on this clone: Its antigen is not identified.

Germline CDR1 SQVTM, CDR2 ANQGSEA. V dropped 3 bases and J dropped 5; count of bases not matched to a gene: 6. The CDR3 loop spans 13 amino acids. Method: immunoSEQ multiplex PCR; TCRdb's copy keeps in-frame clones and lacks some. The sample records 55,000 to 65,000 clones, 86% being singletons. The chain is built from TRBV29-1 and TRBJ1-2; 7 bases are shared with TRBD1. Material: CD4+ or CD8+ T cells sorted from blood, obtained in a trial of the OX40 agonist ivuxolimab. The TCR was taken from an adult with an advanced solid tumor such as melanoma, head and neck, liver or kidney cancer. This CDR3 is CSVDRDSKYGYTF. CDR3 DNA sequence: TGCAGCGTTGATAGGGACAGCAAGTATGGCTACACCTTC.